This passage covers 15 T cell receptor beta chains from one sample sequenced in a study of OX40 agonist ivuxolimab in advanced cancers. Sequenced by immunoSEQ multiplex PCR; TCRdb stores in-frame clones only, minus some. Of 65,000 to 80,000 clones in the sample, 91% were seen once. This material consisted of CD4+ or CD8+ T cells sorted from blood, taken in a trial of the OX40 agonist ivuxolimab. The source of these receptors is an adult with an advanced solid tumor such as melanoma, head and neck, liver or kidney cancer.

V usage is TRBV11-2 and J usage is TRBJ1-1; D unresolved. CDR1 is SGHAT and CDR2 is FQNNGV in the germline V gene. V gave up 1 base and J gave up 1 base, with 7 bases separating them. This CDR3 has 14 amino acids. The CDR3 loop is CASSLVFRNTEAFF. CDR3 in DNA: TGTGCCAGCAGCTTAGTTTTCCGGAACACTGAAGCTTTCTTT.

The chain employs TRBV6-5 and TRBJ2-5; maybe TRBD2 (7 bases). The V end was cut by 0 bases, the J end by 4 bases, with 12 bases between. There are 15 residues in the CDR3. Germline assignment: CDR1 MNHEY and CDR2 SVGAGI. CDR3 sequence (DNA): TGTGCCAGCAGTTACTCGAAGGGGGGGAGAGAGACCCAGTACTTC. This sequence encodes CASSYSKGGRETQYF.

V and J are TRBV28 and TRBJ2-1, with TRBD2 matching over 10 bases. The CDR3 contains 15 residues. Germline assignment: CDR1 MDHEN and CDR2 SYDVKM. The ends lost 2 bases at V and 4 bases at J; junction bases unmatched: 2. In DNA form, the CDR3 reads TGTGCCAGCAGTTTAACTAGCGGGGCATACAATGAGCAGTTCTTC. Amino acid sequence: CASSLTSGAYNEQFF.

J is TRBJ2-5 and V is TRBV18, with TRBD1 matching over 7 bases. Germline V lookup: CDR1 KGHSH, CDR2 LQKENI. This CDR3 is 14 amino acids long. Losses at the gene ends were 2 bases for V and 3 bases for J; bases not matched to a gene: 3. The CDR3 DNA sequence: TGTGCCAGCTCACCATACAGGGGCGAAGAGACCCAGTACTTC. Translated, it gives CASSPYRGEETQYF.

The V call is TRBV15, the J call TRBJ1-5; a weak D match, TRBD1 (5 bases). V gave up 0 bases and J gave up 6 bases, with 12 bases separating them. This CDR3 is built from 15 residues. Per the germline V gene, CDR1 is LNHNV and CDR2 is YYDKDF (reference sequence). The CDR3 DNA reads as TGTGCCACCAGCAGAGAGAGGGGCGTAACTCAGCCCCAGCATTTT. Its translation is CATSRERGVTQPQHF.

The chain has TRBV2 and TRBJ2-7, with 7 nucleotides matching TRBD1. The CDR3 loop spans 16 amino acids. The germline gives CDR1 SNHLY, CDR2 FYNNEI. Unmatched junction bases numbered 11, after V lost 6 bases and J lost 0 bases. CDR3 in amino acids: CASSQMPGQLSYEQYF. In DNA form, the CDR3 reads TGTGCCAGCAGCCAAATGCCGGGACAGCTCTCCTACGAGCAGTACTTC.

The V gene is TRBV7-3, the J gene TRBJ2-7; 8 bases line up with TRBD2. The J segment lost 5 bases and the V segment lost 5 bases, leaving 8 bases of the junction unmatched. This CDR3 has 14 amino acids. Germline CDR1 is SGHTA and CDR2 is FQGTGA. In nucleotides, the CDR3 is TGTGCCAGCAGCCTCACGGGGGGGTTCCACGAGCAGTACTTC. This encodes CASSLTGGFHEQYF.

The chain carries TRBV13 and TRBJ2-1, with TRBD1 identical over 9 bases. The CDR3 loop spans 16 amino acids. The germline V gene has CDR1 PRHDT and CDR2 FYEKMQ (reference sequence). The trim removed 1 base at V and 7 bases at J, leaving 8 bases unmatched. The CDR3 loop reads CASSLVSGQGMNEQFF. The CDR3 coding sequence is TGTGCCAGCAGCTTAGTCTCGGGACAGGGTATGAATGAGCAGTTCTTC. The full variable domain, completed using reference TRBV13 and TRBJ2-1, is AAGVIQSPRHLIKEKRETATLKCYPIPRHDTVYWYQQGPGQDPQFLISFYEKMQSDKGSIPDRFSAQQFSDYHSELNMSSLELGDSALYFCASSLVSGQGMNEQFFGPGTRLTVL.

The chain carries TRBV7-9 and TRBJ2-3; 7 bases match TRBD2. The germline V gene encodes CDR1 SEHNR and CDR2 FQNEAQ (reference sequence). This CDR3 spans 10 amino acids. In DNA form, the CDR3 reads TGTGTTGCAGCGGGGGATACGCAGTATTTT. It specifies CVAAGDTQYF. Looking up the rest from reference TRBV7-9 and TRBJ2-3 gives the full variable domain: DTGVSQNPRHKITKRGQNVTFRCDPISEHNRLYWYRQTLGQGPEFLTYFQNEAQLEKSRLLSDRFSAERPKGSFSTLEIQRTEQGDSAMYLCVAAGDTQYFGPGTRLTVL.

The chain's CDR3 is CASSLLAGTYNEQFF. DNA of the CDR3: TGTGCCAGCAGCTTACTAGCGGGAACTTACAATGAGCAGTTCTTC. The chain uses TRBV5-6 and TRBJ2-1, with 10 bases matching TRBD2. This CDR3 has 15 amino acids. V shed 2 bases and J 4 bases; nucleotides not matched to a gene: 3. Germline loops: CDR1 SGHDT, CDR2 YYEEEE.

The CDR3 coding sequence is TGTGCCAGCACCCAGGGCTTTAATGAAAAACTGTTTTTT. Protein sequence: CASTQGFNEKLFF. V and J are TRBV2 and TRBJ1-4, with D maybe TRBD1 (5 bases). The CDR3 contains 13 residues. The germline V gene encodes CDR1 SNHLY and CDR2 FYNNEI. V was trimmed by 7 bases and J by 4 bases, leaving 10 bases between them.

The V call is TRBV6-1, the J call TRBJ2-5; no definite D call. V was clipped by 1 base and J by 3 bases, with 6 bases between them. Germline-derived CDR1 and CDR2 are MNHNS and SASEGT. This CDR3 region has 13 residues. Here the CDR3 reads CASSEDREETQYF. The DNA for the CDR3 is TGTGCCAGCAGTGAAGATAGGGAAGAGACCCAGTACTTC.

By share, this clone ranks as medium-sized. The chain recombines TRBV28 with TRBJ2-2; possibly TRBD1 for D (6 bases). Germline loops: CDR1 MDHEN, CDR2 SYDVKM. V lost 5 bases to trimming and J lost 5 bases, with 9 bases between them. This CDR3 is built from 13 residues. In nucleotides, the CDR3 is TGTGCCAGCAGTCCCAGGGGTACCGGGGAGCTGTTTTTT. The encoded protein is CASSPRGTGELFF.

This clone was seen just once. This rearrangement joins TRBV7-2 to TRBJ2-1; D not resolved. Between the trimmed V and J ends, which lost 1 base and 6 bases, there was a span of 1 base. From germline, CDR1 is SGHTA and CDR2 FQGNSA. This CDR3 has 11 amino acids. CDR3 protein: CASSLGNEQFF. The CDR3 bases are TGTGCCAGCAGCTTAGGCAATGAGCAGTTCTTC.

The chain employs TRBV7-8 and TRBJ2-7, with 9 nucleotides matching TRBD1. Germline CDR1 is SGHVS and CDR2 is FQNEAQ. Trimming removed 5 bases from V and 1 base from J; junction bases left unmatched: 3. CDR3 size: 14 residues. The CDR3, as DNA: TGTGCCAGCAGCCCGGACAGGGGATCCTACGAGCAGTACTTC. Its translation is CASSPDRGSYEQYF.